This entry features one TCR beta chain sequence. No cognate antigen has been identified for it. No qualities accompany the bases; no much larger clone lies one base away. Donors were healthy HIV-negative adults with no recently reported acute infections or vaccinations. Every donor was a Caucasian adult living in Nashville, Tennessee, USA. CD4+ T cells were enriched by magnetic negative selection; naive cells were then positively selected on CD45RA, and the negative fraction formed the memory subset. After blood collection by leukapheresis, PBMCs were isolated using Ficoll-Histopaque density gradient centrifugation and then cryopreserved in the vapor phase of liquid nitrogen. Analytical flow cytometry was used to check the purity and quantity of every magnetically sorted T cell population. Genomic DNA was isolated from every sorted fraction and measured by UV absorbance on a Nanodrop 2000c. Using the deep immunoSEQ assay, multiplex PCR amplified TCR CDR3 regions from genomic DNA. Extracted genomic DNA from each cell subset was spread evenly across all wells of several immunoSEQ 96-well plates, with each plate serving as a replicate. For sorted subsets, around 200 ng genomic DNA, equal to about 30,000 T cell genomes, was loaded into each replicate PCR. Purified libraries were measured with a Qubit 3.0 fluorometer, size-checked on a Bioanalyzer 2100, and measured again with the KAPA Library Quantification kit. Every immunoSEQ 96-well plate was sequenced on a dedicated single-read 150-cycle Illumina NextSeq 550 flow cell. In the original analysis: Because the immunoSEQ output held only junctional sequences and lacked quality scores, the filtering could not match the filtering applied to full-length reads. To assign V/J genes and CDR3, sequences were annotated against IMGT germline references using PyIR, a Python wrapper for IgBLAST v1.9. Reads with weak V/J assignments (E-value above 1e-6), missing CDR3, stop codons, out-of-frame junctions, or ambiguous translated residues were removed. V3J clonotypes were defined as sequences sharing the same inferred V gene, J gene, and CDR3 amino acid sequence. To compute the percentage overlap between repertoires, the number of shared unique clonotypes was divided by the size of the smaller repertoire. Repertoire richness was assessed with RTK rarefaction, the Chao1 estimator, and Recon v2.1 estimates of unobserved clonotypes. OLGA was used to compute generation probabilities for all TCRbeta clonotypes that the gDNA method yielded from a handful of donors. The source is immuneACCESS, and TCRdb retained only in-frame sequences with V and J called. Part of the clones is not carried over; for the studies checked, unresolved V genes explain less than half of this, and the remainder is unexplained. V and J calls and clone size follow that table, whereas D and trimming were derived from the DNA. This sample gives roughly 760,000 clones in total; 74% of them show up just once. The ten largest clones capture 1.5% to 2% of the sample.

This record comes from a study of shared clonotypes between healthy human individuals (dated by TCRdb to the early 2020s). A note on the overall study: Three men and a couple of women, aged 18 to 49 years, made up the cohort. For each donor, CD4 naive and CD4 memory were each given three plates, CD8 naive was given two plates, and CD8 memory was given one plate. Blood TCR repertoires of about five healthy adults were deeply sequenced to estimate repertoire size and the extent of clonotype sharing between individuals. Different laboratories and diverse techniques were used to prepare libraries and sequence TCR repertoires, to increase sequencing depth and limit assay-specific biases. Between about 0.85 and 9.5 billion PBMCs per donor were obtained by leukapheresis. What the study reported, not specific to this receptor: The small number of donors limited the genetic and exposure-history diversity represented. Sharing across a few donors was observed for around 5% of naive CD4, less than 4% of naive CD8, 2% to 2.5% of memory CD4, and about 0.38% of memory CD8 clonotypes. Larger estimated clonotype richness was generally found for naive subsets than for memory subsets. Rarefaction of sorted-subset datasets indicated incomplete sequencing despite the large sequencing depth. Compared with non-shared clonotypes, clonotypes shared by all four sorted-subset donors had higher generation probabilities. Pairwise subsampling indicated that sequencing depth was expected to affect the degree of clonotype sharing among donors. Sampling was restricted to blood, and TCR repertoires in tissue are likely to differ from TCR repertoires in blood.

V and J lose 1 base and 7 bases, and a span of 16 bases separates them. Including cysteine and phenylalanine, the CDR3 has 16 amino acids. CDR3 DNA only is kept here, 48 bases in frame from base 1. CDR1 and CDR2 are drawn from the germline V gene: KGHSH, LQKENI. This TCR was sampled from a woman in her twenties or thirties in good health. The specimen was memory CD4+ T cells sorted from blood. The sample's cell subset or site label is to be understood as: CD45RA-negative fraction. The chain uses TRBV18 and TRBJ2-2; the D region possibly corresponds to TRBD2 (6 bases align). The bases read TGTGCCAGCTCACCACGGAGTAGCGGAGATAACGGGGAGCTGTTTTTT. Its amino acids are CASSPRSSGDNGELFF.